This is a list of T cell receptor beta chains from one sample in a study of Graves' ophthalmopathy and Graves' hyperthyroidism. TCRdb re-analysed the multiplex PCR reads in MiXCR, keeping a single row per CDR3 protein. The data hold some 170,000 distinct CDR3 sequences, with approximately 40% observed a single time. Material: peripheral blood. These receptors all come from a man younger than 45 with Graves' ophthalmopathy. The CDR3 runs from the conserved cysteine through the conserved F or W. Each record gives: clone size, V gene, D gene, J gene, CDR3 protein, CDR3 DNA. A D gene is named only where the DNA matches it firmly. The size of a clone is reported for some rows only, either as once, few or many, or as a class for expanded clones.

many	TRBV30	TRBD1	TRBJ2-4	CAWSVGSRGRNIQYF	TGTGCCTGGAGTGTAGGGAGCAGGGGGCGAAACATTCAGTACTTC
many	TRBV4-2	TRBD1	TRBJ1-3	CASSQPPGQAGNTIYF	TGTGCCAGCAGCCAACCTCCGGGACAGGCTGGAAACACCATATATTTT
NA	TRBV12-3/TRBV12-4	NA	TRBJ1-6	CASSPGGGGSPLHF	TGTGCCAGCAGCCCCGGAGGGGGAGGTTCACCCCTCCACTTT
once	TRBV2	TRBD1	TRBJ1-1	CASNRGPTEAFF	TGTGCCAGCAACAGGGGGCCCACTGAAGCTTTCTTT
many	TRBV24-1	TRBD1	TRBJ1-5	CATSDAAGTGAQPQHF	TGTGCCACCAGTGATGCCGCCGGGACAGGGGCTCAGCCCCAGCATTTT
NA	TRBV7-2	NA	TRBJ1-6	CASSDHRDATLHF	TGTGCCAGCAGCGACCACAGGGACGCCACCCTCCACTTT
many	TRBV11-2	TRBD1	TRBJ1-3	CASSSGTGVNTIYF	TGTGCCAGCAGCTCCGGGACAGGGGTGAACACCATATATTTT
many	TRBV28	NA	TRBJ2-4	CASSRRVAKNIQYF	TGTGCCAGCAGTCGACGGGTAGCCAAAAACATTCAGTACTTC
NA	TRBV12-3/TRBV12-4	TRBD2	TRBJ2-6	CASSLPAGDRTSGANVLTF	TGTGCCAGCAGTTTGCCAGCGGGAGACCGAACCTCTGGGGCCAACGTCCTGACTTTC
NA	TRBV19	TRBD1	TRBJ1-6	CASSIDRGGLSLHF	TGTGCCAGTAGTATCGACAGGGGGGGATTATCCCTCCACTTT
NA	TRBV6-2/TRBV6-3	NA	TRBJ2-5	CASSTVETQYF	TGTGCCAGCAGTACGGTGGAGACCCAGTACTTC
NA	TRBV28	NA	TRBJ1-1	CASSLYGVANTEAFF	TGTGCCAGCAGTTTATACGGGGTGGCGAACACTGAAGCTTTCTTT
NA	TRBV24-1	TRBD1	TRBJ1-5	CATSDSTQGDGNQPQHF	TGTGCCACCAGTGATTCAACACAGGGGGACGGCAATCAGCCCCAGCATTTT
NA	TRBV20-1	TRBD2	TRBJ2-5	CSAPGLVGETQYF	TGCAGTGCTCCAGGACTAGTCGGAGAGACCCAGTACTTC
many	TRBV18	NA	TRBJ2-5	CASSPQETQYF	TGTGCCAGCAGCCCCCAAGAGACCCAGTACTTC
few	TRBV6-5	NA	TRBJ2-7	CASSYSGAVYPGEQYF	TGTGCCAGCAGTTACTCGGGAGCCGTCTACCCTGGCGAGCAGTACTTC
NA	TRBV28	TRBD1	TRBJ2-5	CASSFTGGSETQYF	TGTGCCAGCAGTTTCACAGGGGGCTCGGAGACCCAATACTTC
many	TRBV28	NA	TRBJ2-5	CASVAANQETQYF	TGTGCCAGCGTAGCGGCGAACCAAGAGACCCAGTACTTC
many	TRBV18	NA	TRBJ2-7	CASSPLRDSYEQYF	TGCGCCAGCTCACCTTTAAGGGACTCCTACGAGCAGTACTTC
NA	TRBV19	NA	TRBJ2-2	CASSMRGDGELFF	TGTGCCAGTAGTATGAGAGGGGACGGGGAGCTGTTTTTT
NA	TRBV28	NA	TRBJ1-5	CASSSNFYQPQHF	TGTGCCAGCAGTTCTAACTTCTATCAGCCCCAGCATTTT
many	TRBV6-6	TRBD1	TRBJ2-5	CASSYSTGEETQYF	TGTGCCAGCAGTTACTCCACAGGGGAGGAGACCCAGTACTTC